Listed here are 4 T cell receptor beta chains from one sample, sequenced in a study of shared clonotypes between healthy human individuals. Only in-frame clones appear in the TCRdb table, and some are missing; sequencing was by immunoSEQ multiplex PCR. The sample comprises millions of clones, about 95% of which are singletons, and 0.9% to 1.4% rests with the top ten. In the naive CD8 group, cells lacked CD45RO and were positively selected for CCR7, so terminally differentiated effector memory CD45RA+ cells were left out. Sequenced material: naive CD8+ T cells sorted from blood. These receptors all come from a man aged 18 to 30 in good health.

The rearrangement uses TRBV6-5 and TRBJ1-2; D gene uncertain. Looked up from germline, CDR1 is MNHEY and CDR2 is SVGAGI. This CDR3 comprises 14 residues. V gave up 0 bases and J gave up 3 bases, with 8 bases separating them. The CDR3 bases are TGTGCCAGCAGTTACTCGAGGGCAGACTATGGCTACACCTTC. Its translation is CASSYSRADYGYTF.

The chain has TRBV4-1 and TRBJ1-1, with a tentative D call TRBD1 (6 bases). The V gene lost 4 bases and the J gene lost 0 bases, with 9 bases spanning the gap. The CDR3 covers 14 residues. CDR1 is MGHRA and CDR2 is YSYEKL in the germline V gene. For the CDR3, the DNA is TGCGCCAGCAGCCTGGGGGGCATGAACACTGAAGCTTTCTTT. This translates into CASSLGGMNTEAFF.

This chain uses TRBV30 with TRBJ2-5, with D tentatively TRBD1 (6 bases). V was cut by 1 base and J by 5 bases, with 14 bases left in between. The CDR3 spans 14 residues. Germline V gene data show CDR1 as GTSNPN and CDR2 as SVGIG (reference sequence). The CDR3 region has the DNA TGTGCCTGGAGTGGGGGGACATCGTGGGAGACCCAGTACTTC. This codes for CAWSGGTSWETQYF.

This chain joins TRBV4-1 and TRBJ2-7; TRBD1 might be the D (5 bases). The length of the CDR3 is 14 residues. From germline, CDR1 is MGHRA and CDR2 YSYEKL. V lost 2 bases and J 3 bases, leaving 11 bases between the germline ends. Here the CDR3 reads CASSQKDKGYEQYF. The CDR3 bases are TGCGCCAGCAGCCAAAAGGACAAGGGCTACGAGCAGTACTTC.